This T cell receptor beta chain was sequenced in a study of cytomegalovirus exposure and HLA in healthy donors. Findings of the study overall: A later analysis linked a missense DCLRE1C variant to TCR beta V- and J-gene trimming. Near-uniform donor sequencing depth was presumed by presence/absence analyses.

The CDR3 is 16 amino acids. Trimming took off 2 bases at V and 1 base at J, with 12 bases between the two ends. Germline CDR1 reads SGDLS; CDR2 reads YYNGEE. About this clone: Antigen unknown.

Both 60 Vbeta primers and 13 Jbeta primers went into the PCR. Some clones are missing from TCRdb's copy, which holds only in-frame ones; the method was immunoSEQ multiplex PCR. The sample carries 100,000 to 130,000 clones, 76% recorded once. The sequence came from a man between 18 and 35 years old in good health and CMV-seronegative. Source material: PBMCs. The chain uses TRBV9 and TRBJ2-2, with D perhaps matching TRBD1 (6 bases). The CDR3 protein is CASSVRQGMNTGELFF. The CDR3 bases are TGTGCCAGCAGCGTTCGCCAGGGGATGAACACCGGGGAGCTGTTTTTT.